Shown below are 9 T cell receptor beta chains from a single sample sequenced in a study of beta chain features in type 1 diabetes. Study-wide results and caveats: All four CD4+ subsets from Type 1 diabetes patients carried moderately but significantly shorter TCRB CDR3s.

What these receptors recognize is not known. Expressed TCRB transcripts were sequenced after all isolated RNA was converted to cDNA. The method was immunoSEQ multiplex PCR; TCRdb's version includes in-frame clones alone and lacks a portion of them. The table lists a few hundred thousand clones, just over 20% of them singletons, with 0.028% in the top ten. The sample taken for sequencing was naive CD4+ T cells from blood. The receptors here all came from a woman aged 40 to 50 with type 1 diabetes.

This clone was counted a few times. The rearrangement uses TRBV9 and TRBJ2-5; 7 bases map to TRBD1. The CDR3 has 13 amino acids. The V gene end was trimmed by 3 bases and the J gene end by 4 bases; junction bases not matched to a gene: 3. Germline CDR1 reads SGDLS; CDR2 reads YYNGEE. CDR3 loop: CASSATGRETQYF. Here the CDR3 DNA reads TGTGCCAGCAGCGCGACAGGGAGAGAGACCCAGTACTTC.

This clone has a handful of counts. The chain is built from TRBV4-3 and TRBJ2-1; 9 nucleotides match TRBD2. CDR1 is LGHNA and CDR2 is YSLEER in the germline V gene. After removal of 0 bases from V and 9 bases from J, the junction contained 6 bases not matched to a gene. The CDR3 extends over 15 amino acids. The CDR3 DNA follows: TGCGCCAGCAGCCAAGAGTTGCCGCGGGAGGGTGAGCAGTTCTTC. Translating it yields CASSQELPREGEQFF.

The chain is built from TRBV7-2 and TRBJ2-6; TRBD1 might be the D (5 bases). Trimming stripped 5 bases from V and 7 bases from J, with 12 bases between. Germline-derived CDR1 and CDR2 are SGHTA and FQGNSA. The CDR3 has 14 residues. The chain's CDR3 is CASSPQVVANVLTF. Here the CDR3 DNA reads TGTGCCAGCAGCCCACAGGTCGTAGCCAACGTCCTGACTTTC.

The chain combines TRBV7-2 with TRBJ2-7, with D unresolved. V lost 1 base and J 2 bases, leaving 9 bases between the germline ends. This CDR3 is 14 amino acids long. In germline, CDR1 is SGHTA, CDR2 FQGNSA. CDR3: CASSLGQAPYEQYF. CDR3 nucleotide sequence: TGTGCCAGCAGCTTAGGGCAGGCCCCCTACGAGCAGTACTTC.

The CDR3 here is CASSLRTSGAYNEQFF. CDR3 sequence (DNA): TGTGCCAGCAGCTTGCGGACTAGCGGGGCCTACAATGAGCAGTTCTTC. The rearrangement uses TRBV7-3 and TRBJ2-1, with 12 bases aligning to TRBD2. V dropped 3 bases and J dropped 2; count of bases not matched to a gene: 2. The CDR3 sequence is 16 residues long. CDR1 is SGHTA, CDR2 FQGTGA, per germline.

This clone has a handful of counts. The chain carries TRBV9 and TRBJ2-1; D may be TRBD1 (6 bases). Trimming took 1 base from V and 1 from J, leaving 15 bases between them. The germline gives CDR1 SGDLS, CDR2 YYNGEE. This CDR3 has 17 residues. CDR3 DNA sequence: TGTGCCAGCAGCGTACCCCAGGGGAAAGAATCCTACAATGAGCAGTTCTTC. It translates to CASSVPQGKESYNEQFF.

This chain connects TRBV9 to TRBJ2-1; TRBD1 might be the D (6 bases). Germline V CDR1 and CDR2: SGDLS, YYNGEE. This CDR3 contains 15 residues. The V end lost 0 bases, the J end lost 3 bases, and 10 bases lay between the germline ends. The CDR3 sequence: CASSVDPGHYNEQFF. CDR3 coding DNA: TGTGCCAGCAGCGTAGACCCGGGACACTACAATGAGCAGTTCTTC.

This clone has just a few counts. The chain couples TRBV5-4 to TRBJ2-5; 12 bases line up with TRBD2. Germline lookup yields CDR1 SGHNT and CDR2 YYREEE (reference sequence). The CDR3 runs 16 residues. Trimming took 5 bases from V and 4 from J; bases not matched to a gene: 9. CDR3 sequence (DNA): TGTGCCAGCAGTTCTAGCGGGGGGGCCGGACGAGAGACCCAGTACTTC. Translated, it gives CASSSSGGAGRETQYF.

Comments on this clone: Within the sample, other DNA sequences also encode this same CDR3. The chain employs TRBV5-1 and TRBJ1-2, with 7 bases fitting TRBD1. The CDR3 spans 14 residues. Per germline, CDR1 SGHRS and CDR2 YFSETQ. V shed 4 bases, J shed 2 bases, and the junction held 5 bases outside the gene matches. The CDR3 loop reads CASSPGTANYGYTF. The CDR3 DNA follows: TGCGCCAGCAGCCCCGGGACAGCGAACTATGGCTACACCTTC. The whole variable domain, remainder taken from reference TRBV5-1 and TRBJ1-2, is KAGVTQTPRYLIKTRGQQVTLSCSPISGHRSVSWYQQTPGQGLQFLFEYFSETQRNKGNFPGRFSGRQFSNSRSEMNVSTLELGDSALYLCASSPGTANYGYTFGSGTRLTVV.